The clone carrying this T cell receptor (beta chain) was seen only once. Its antigen remains unidentified. Per germline, CDR1 GTSNPN and CDR2 SVGIG (reference sequence). This CDR3 region has 14 residues. The ends were cut back, 0 bases at V and 4 bases at J, with 12 bases in the middle. The data originate from a study of OX40 agonist ivuxolimab in advanced cancers. Study summary: Given to patients was ivuxolimab, an agonistic anti-OX40 (CD134) antibody. Findings and limits, study-wide: Relative to CD4+ cells, CD8+ T cells on average had more expanded clones.

TCRdb's copy holds only in-frame clones and misses some; the assay was immunoSEQ multiplex PCR. Among fewer than 25,000 clones listed, just under 85% were seen once. The sample consisted of CD4+ or CD8+ T cells sorted from blood, taken in a trial of the OX40 agonist ivuxolimab. The clonotype comes from an adult with an advanced solid tumor such as melanoma, head and neck, liver or kidney cancer. The chain carries TRBV30 and TRBJ1-1; tentatively, D is TRBD1 (6 bases). In DNA, the CDR3 is TGTGCCTGGAGTGTAGGGGCCAGGGGCACTGAAGCTTTCTTT. Translating gives CAWSVGARGTEAFF.